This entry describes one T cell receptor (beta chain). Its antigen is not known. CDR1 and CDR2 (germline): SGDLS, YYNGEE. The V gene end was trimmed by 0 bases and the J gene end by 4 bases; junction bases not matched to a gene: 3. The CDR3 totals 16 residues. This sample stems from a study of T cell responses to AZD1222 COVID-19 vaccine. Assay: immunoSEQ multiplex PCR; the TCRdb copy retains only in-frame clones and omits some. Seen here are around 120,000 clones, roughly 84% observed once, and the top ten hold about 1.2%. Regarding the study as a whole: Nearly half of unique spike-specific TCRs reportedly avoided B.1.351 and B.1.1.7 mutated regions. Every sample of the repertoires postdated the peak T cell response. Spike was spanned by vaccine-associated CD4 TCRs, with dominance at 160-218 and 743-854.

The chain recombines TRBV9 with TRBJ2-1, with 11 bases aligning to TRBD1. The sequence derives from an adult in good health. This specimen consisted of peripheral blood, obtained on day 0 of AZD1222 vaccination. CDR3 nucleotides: TGTGCCAGCAGCGTAGCGGGACAGGGGGTATACAATGAGCAGTTCTTC. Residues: CASSVAGQGVYNEQFF.